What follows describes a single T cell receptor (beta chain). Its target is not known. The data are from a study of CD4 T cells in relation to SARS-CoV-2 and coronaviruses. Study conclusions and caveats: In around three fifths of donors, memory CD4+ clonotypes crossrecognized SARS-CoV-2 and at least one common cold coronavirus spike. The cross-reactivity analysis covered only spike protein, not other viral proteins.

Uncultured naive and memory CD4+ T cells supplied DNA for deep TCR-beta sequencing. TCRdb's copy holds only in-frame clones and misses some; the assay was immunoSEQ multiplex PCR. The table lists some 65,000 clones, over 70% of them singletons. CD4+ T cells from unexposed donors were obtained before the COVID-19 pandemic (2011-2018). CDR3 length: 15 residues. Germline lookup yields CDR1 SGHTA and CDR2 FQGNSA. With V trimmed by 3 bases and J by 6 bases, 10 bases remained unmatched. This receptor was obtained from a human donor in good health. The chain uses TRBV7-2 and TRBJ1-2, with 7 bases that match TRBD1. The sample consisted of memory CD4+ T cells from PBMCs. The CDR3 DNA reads TGTGCCAGCAGCTTTACAGGGACAGTCGGTAATGGCTACACCTTC. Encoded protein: CASSFTGTVGNGYTF.